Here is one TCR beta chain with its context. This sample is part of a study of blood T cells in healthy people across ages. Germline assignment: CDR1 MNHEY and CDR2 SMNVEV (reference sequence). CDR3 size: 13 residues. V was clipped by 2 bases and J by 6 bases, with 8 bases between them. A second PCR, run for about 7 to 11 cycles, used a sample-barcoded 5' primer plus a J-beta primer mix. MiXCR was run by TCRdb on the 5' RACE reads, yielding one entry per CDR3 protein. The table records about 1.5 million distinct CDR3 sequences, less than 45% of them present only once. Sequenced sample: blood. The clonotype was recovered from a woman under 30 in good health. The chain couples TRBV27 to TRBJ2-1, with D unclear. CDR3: CASSLEGFNEQFF. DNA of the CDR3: TGTGCCAGCAGTTTAGAAGGGTTCAATGAGCAGTTCTTC.